The clone carrying this T cell receptor (beta chain) was seen only a few times. Its antigen is not identified. This sample is drawn from a study of T-cell memory formation after mild COVID-19. The study's findings and limits: Pre-infection memory already had some responding clones, implying cross-reactive memory joined.

Using constant-segment primers, 5'RACE produced TCR alpha and TCR beta cDNA libraries carrying sample barcodes and UMIs. TCRdb re-called the 5' RACE reads through MiXCR, storing one row per CDR3 protein. This table has under 90,000 distinct CDR3 sequences, about 15% appearing once. The source is an adult woman who had mild COVID-19 (a few samples of this study predate the infection). Cell type and time point are not known. Sequencing was done on a sample of PBMCs or a T cell subset sorted from them (not recorded which).

The CDR3 here is CASSHYTLGWETQYF. The DNA of the CDR3 is TGTGCCAGCAGTCATTACACGCTTGGATGGGAGACCCAGTACTTC. The V and J genes are TRBV12-3 or TRBV12-4 and TRBJ2-5; D is unclear. Deletions cut 5 bases from V and 5 bases from J, with 18 bases between. The CDR3 sequence is 15 residues long.